The entry below describes one T cell receptor (beta chain). Its antigen is not known. The method was immunoSEQ multiplex PCR; TCRdb's version includes in-frame clones alone and lacks a portion of them. The table has 2.5 million or so clones, roughly 92% seen once. Germline lookup yields CDR1 MGHRA and CDR2 YSYEKL. After removal of 4 bases from V and 4 bases from J, the junction contained 7 bases not matched to a gene. The CDR3 has 15 amino acids. The sample belongs to a study of shared clonotypes between healthy human individuals. Study-level findings and limits: A handful of donors held approximately 4.5% of naive CD4 clonotypes in common.

The chain is built from TRBV4-1 and TRBJ2-7, with 10 bases fitting TRBD1. Sequenced: naive CD4+ T cells sorted from blood. Subset here: CD45RA+ positively selected. The receptor's source is a man aged 18 to 30 in good health. CDR3 amino acids: CASSRDGTGDYEQYF. CDR3 nucleotides: TGCGCCAGCAGCCGGGACGGGACAGGGGATTACGAGCAGTACTTC.